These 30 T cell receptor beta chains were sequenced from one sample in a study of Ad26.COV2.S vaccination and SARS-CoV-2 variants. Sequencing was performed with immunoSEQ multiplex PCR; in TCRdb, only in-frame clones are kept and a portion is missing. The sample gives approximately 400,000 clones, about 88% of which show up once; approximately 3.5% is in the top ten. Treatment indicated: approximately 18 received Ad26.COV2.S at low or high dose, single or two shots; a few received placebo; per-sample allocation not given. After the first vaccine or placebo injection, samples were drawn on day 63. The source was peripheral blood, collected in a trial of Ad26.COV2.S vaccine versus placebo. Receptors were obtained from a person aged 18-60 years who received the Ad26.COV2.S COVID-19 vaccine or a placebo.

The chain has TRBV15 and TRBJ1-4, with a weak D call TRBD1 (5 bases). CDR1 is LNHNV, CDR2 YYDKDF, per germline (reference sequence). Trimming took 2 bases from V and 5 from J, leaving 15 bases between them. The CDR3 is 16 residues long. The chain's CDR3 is CATSRWLGTGNEKLFF. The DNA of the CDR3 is TGTGCCACCAGCAGATGGCTCGGGACCGGGAATGAAAAACTGTTTTTT.

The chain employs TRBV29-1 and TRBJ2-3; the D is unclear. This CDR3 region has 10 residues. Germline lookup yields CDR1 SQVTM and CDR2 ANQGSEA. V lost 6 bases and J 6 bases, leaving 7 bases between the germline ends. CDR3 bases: TGCAGCGTAAGCCCCGATACGCAGTATTTT. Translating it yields CSVSPDTQYF.

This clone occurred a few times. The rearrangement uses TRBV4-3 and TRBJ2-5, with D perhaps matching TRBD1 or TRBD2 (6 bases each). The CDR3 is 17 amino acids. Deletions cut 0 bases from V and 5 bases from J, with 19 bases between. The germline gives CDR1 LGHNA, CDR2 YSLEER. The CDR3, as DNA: TGCGCCAGCAGCCAAGATGTGGTACGGGGGCGCGGGGAGACCCAGTACTTC. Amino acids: CASSQDVVRGRGETQYF.

The CDR3 nucleotides are TGTGCCAGCAGCTTCCAAACAGGGATGGCCTACGAGCAGTACTTC. Its translation is CASSFQTGMAYEQYF. The V gene is TRBV7-2, the J gene TRBJ2-7; D may be TRBD1 (6 bases). The CDR3 totals 15 residues. Germline CDR1 and CDR2: SGHTA and FQGNSA. The V gene lost 3 bases and the J gene lost 2 bases, with 14 bases spanning the gap.

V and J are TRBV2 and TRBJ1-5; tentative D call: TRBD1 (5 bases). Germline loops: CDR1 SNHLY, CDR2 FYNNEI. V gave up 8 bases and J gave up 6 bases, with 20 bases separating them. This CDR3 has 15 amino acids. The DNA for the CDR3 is TGTGCCAGCGGCCCATCGACGGGGGATAGTCAGCCCCAGCATTTT. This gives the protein CASGPSTGDSQPQHF.

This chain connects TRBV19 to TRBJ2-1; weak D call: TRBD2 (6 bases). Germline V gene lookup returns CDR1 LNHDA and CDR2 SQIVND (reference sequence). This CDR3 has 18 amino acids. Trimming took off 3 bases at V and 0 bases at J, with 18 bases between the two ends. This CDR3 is CASSIGGASLSSYNEQFF. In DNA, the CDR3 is TGTGCCAGTAGTATCGGGGGTGCTTCCCTTAGCTCCTACAATGAGCAGTTCTTC.

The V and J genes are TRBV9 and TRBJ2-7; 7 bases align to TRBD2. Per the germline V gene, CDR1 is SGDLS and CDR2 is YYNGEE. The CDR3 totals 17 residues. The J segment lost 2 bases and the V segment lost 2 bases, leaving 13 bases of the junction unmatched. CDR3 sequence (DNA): TGTGCCAGCAGCGTCGGGGGGTGGCAGCCCTCCGCCTACGAGCAGTACTTC. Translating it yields CASSVGGWQPSAYEQYF.

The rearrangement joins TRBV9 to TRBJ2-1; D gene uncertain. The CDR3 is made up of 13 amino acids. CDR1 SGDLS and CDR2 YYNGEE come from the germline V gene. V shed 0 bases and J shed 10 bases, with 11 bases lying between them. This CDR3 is CASSVATGLEQFF. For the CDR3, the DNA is TGTGCCAGCAGCGTAGCTACGGGTTTGGAGCAGTTCTTC.

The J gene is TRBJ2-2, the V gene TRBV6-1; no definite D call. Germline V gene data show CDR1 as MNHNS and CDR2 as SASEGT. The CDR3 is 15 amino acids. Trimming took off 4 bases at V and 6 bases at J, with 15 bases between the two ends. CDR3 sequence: CASSGARVFPGELFF. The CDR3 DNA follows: TGTGCCAGCAGTGGAGCTAGAGTATTCCCCGGGGAGCTGTTTTTT.

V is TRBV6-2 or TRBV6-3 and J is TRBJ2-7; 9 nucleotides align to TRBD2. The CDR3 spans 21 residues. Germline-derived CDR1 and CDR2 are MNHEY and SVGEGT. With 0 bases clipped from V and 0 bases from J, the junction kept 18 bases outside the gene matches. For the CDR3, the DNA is TGTGCCAGCAGTTACTCGGTGGAGGGGCGAGCGGGAGGACCTTACTCCTACGAGCAGTACTTC. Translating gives CASSYSVEGRAGGPYSYEQYF.

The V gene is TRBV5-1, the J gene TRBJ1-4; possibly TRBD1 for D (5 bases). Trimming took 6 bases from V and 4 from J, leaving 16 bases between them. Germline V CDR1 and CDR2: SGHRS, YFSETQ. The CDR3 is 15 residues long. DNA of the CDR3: TGCGCCAGCATACCCGGGGACGGAAATAATGAAAAACTGTTTTTT. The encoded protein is CASIPGDGNNEKLFF.

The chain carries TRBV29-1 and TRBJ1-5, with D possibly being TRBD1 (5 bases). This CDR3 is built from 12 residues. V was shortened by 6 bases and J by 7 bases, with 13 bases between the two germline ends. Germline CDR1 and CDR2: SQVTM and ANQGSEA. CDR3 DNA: TGCAGCGTGGGGGTCGGCGGGCAGCCCCAGCATTTT. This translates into CSVGVGGQPQHF.

The DNA of the CDR3 is TGTGCCAGCAGTGGACCGGGACAGGGACCAGAGACTAATGAAAAACTGTTTTTT. This translates into CASSGPGQGPETNEKLFF. The chain uses TRBV6-4 and TRBJ1-4, with 9 nucleotides matching TRBD1. J lost 2 bases, V lost 4 bases, and 11 bases had no gene match. There are 18 residues in the CDR3. CDR1 is MRHNA and CDR2 is SNTAGT in the germline V gene.

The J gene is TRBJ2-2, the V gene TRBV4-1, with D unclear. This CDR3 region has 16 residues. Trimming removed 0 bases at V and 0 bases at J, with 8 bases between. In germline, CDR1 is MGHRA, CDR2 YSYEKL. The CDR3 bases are TGCGCCAGCAGCCAAGAGGTAGGCCCGAACACCGGGGAGCTGTTTTTT. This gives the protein CASSQEVGPNTGELFF.

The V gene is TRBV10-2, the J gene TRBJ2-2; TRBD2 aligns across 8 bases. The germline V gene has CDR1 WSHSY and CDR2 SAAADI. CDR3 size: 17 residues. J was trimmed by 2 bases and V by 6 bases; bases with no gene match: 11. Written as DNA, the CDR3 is TGCGCCAGCAGCTCGCAGGGGCTAGCGGGTAACACCGGGGAGCTGTTTTTT. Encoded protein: CASSSQGLAGNTGELFF.

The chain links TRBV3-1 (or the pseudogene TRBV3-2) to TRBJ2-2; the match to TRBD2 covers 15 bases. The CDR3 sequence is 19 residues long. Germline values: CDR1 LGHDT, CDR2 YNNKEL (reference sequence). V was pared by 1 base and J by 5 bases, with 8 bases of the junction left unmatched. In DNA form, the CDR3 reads TGTGCCAGCAGCCAAGCCCCCGGACTAGCGGGGGGGCGGACCGGGGAGCTGTTTTTT. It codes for CASSQAPGLAGGRTGELFF.

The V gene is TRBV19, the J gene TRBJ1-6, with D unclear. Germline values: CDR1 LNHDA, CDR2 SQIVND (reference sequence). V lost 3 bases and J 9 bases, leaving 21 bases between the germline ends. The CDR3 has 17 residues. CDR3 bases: TGTGCCAGTAGTATGGGCGGCACCCCGGCGACTGGTTCACCCCTCCACTTT. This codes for CASSMGGTPATGSPLHF.

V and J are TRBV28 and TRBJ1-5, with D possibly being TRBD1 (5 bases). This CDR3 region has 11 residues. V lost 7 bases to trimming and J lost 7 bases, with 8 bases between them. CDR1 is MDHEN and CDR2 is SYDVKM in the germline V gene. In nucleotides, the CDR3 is TGTGCCAGCATGGGGGAGCAGCCCCAGCATTTT. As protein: CASMGEQPQHF. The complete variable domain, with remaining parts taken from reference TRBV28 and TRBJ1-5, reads DVKVTQSSRYLVKRTGEKVFLECVQDMDHENMFWYRQDPGLGLRLIYFSYDVKMKEKGDIPEGYSVSREKKERFSLILESASTNQTSMYLCASMGEQPQHFGDGTRLSIL.

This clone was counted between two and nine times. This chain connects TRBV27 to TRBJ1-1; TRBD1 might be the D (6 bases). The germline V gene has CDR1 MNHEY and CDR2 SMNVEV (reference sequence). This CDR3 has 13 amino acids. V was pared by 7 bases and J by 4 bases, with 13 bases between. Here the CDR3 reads CASKKQGFTEAFF. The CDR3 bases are TGTGCCAGCAAAAAGCAGGGGTTCACTGAAGCTTTCTTT.

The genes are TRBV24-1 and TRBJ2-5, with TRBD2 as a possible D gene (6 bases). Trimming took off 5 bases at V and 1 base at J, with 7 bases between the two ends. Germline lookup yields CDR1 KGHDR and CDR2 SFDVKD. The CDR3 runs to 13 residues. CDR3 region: CATSAGGQETQYF. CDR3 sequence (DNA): TGTGCCACCAGTGCCGGGGGCCAAGAGACCCAGTACTTC.

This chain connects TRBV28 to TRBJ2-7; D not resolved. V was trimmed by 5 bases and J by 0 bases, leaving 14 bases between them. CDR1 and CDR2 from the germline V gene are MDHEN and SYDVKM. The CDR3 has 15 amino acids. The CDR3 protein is CASSPPRSHSYEQYF. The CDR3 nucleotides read TGTGCCAGCAGTCCCCCTCGTTCACACTCCTACGAGCAGTACTTC.

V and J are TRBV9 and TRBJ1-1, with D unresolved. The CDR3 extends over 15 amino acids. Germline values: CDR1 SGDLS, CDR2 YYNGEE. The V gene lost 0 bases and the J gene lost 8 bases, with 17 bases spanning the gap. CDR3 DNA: TGTGCCAGCAGCGTAGCCTCAGTACCGAAAGAGGAAGCTTTCTTT. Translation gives CASSVASVPKEEAFF.

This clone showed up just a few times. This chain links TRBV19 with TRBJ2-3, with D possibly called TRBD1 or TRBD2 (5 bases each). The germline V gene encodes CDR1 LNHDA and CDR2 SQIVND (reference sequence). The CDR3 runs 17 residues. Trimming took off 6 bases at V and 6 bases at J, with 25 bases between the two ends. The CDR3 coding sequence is TGTGCCAGTAGCCTTCGCGAGGTTGTCCACGGGGCCGATACGCAGTATTTT. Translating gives CASSLREVVHGADTQYF.

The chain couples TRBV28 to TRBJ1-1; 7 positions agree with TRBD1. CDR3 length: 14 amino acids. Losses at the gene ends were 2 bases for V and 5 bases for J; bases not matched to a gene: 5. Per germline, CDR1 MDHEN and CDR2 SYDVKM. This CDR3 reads CASSLTGVGTEAFF. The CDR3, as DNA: TGTGCCAGCAGTTTAACAGGGGTGGGGACTGAAGCTTTCTTT.

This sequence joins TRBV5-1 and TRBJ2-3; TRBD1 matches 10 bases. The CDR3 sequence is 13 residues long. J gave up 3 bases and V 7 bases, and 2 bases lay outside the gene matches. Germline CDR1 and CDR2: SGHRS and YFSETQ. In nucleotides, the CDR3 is TGCGCCAGCGGGACAGGGGAGACAGATACGCAGTATTTT. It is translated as CASGTGETDTQYF.

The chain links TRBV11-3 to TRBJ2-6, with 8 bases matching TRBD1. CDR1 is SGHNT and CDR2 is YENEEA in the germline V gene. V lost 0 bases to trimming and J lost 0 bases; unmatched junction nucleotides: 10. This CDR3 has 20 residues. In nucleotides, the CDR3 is TGTGCCAGCAGCTTAGATTGTACCAGGGGGCGTTCCTCTGGGGCCAACGTCCTGACTTTC. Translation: CASSLDCTRGRSSGANVLTF.

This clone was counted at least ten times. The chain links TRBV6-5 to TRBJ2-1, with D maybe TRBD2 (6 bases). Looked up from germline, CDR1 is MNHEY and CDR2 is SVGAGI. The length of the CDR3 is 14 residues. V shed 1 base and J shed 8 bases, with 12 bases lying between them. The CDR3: CASSYYGGVDEQFF. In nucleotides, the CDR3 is TGTGCCAGCAGTTACTATGGAGGGGTAGATGAGCAGTTCTTC.

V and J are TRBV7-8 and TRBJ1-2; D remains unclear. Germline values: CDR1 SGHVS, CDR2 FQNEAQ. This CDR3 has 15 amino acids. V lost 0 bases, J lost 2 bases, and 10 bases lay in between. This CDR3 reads CASSLAGPENYGYTF. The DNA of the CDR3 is TGTGCCAGCAGCTTAGCGGGTCCAGAGAACTATGGCTACACCTTC. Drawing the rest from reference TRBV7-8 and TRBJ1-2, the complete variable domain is GAGVSQSPRYKVAKRGQDVALRCDPISGHVSLFWYQQALGQGPEFLTYFQNEAQLDKSGLPSDRFFAERPEGSVSTLKIQRTQQEDSAVYLCASSLAGPENYGYTFGSGTRLTVV.

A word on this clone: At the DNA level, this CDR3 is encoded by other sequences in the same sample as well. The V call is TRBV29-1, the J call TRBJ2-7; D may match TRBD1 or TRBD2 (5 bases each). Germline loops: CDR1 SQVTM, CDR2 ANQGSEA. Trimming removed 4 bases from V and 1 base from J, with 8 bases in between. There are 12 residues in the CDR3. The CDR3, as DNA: TGCAGCGTTGTTGGGGGTTCCTACGAGCAGTACTTC. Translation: CSVVGGSYEQYF.

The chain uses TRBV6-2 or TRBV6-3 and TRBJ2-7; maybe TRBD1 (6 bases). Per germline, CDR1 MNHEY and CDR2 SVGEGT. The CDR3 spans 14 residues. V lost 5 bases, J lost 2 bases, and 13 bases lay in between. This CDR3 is CASSLTGIPYEQYF. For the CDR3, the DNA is TGTGCCAGCAGTCTTACAGGGATCCCCTACGAGCAGTACTTC.